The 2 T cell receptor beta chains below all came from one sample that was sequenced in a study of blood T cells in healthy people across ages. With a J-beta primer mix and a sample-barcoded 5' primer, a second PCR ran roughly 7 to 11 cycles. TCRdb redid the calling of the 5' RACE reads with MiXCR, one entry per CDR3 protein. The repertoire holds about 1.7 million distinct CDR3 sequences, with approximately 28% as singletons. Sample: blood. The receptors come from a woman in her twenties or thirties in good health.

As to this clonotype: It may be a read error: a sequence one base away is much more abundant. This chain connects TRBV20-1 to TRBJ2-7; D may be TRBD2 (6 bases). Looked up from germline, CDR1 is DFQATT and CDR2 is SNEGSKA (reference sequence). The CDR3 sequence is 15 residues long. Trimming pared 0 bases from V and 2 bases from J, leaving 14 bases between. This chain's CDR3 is CSARDLGGPPYEQYF. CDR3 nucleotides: TGCAGTGCTAGAGATCTAGGAGGGCCACCCTACGAGCAGTACTTC.

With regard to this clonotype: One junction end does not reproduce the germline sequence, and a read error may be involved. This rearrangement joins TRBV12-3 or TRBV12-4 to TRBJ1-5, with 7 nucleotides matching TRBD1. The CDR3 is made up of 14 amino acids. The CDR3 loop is CASGLRGGLPPQHF. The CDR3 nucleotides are TGTGCCAGCGGTTTAAGAGGGGGCCTCCCGCCCCAGCATTTT.